This entry is about one TCR beta chain. Antigen: not known. This specimen belongs to a study of neoadjuvant nivolumab and ipilimumab in lung cancer. Study in general: Nivolumab 3 mg/kg was given days 1, 15 and 29, plus ipilimumab 1 mg/kg day 1 in combination. Overall study findings and caveats: From pretherapy to surgery, tumor richness and clonality rose with dual therapy. Blood richness before therapy tracked richness in tumors resected after neoadjuvant therapy. Compared with tumor-adjacent uninvolved lung, resected tumors showed greater richness and clonality.

Measured with immunoSEQ multiplex PCR; TCRdb has only the in-frame clones, and not every one. The sample carries 25,000 to 35,000 clones, 75% to 95% recorded once. The CDR3 totals 11 residues. Germline V gene data show CDR1 as SGHTA and CDR2 as FQGNSA. V lost 5 bases to trimming and J lost 6 bases, with 4 bases between them. Sequencing was performed on peripheral blood, taken after neoadjuvant nivolumab, alone or with ipilimumab, at or shortly before surgery. The sequence was obtained from an adult with non-small cell lung cancer. The chain links TRBV7-2 to TRBJ2-2; no firm D call. Written as DNA, the CDR3 is TGTGCCAGCAGCCAGGCCGGGGAGCTGTTTTTT. Protein product: CASSQAGELFF.